This T cell receptor (beta chain) was recovered during a study of T-cell memory formation after mild COVID-19. Study context: Clustering of TCRs was largely donor specific. Study conclusions and caveats: Within pre-infection memory, some responding clones were found, suggesting cross-reactive memory joined.

V gave up 1 base and J gave up 7 bases; unmatched junction bases: 6. Per germline, CDR1 SEHNR and CDR2 FQNEAQ (reference sequence). This CDR3 region has 15 residues. Regarding this clonotype: Its specificity is not known.

TCRdb re-analysed the 5' RACE reads in MiXCR, keeping a single row per CDR3 protein. The sample yields over 250,000 distinct CDR3 sequences, about 15% seen once. The V gene is TRBV7-9, the J gene TRBJ1-2, with 10 bases matching TRBD1. Sample: PBMCs or a T cell subset sorted from them (not recorded which). The clonotype was recovered from a man in his late teens or twenties who had mild COVID-19 (a few samples of this study predate the infection). Cell type and time point are not known. CDR3 region: CASSLVGQGFRGYTF. Written as DNA, the CDR3 is TGTGCCAGCAGCTTAGTGGGACAGGGGTTTCGTGGCTACACCTTC.